This TCR beta chain was identified in a study of shared clonotypes between healthy human individuals. Study in general: Used for every donor were three CD4 naive, three CD4 memory, two CD8 naive and one CD8 memory plate.

Overall study results and limits: Generally, naive subsets came out with larger estimated richness than memory subsets.

A word on this clone: Its antigen is currently unknown. At the DNA level, this CDR3 is encoded by other sequences in the same sample as well.

The assay was immunoSEQ multiplex PCR, and TCRdb's table has in-frame clones only and misses some. The sample has approximately 2.3 million clones, 93% seen once. CDR3 length: 11 residues. Germline CDR1 is MDHEN and CDR2 is SYDVKM. The V gene lost 6 bases and the J gene lost 5 bases, with 7 bases spanning the gap. The clonotype comes from a man aged 18 to 29 in good health. Some clones in this sample may be carry-over from other donors' samples. The rearrangement joins TRBV28 to TRBJ1-1; no reliable D call. The sequencing sample was made of naive CD4+ T cells from PBMCs. Stated subset: CD45RA+ positively selected. The DNA of the CDR3 is TGTGCCAGCAGAGCCGGGACTGAAGCTTTCTTT. Translated: CASRAGTEAFF. Together with reference TRBV28 and TRBJ1-1, the CDR3 gives the full variable domain: DVKVTQSSRYLVKRTGEKVFLECVQDMDHENMFWYRQDPGLGLRLIYFSYDVKMKEKGDIPEGYSVSREKKERFSLILESASTNQTSMYLCASRAGTEAFFGQGTRLTVV.